These 30 T cell receptor beta chains were sequenced from one sample in a study of cytomegalovirus exposure and HLA in healthy donors. Primers: 60 Vbeta forward and 13 Jbeta reverse. Only in-frame clones appear in the TCRdb table, and some are missing; sequencing was by immunoSEQ multiplex PCR. The sample shows about 200,000 clones, roughly 80% of them seen only once. Sequenced input: PBMCs. These receptors were collected from a male donor in good health and CMV-seropositive.

This chain joins TRBV5-1 and TRBJ2-3; the D is unclear. V lost 0 bases to trimming and J lost 4 bases, with 6 bases between them. The CDR3 is made up of 13 amino acids. Germline lookup yields CDR1 SGHRS and CDR2 YFSETQ. The DNA of the CDR3 is TGCGCCAGCAGCTTGGGGGCCCCAGATACGCAGTATTTT. Protein: CASSLGAPDTQYF.

The chain uses TRBV5-1 and TRBJ2-1; D is possibly TRBD1 or TRBD2 (7 bases each). The V gene lost 4 bases and the J gene lost 0 bases, with 14 bases spanning the gap. The germline gives CDR1 SGHRS, CDR2 YFSETQ. CDR3 size: 16 residues. The CDR3 DNA reads as TGCGCCAGCAGCCTGGGGGGGACAGCCTCCTACAATGAGCAGTTCTTC. Amino acids: CASSLGGTASYNEQFF.

The rearrangement links TRBV10-3 to TRBJ2-1; 10 bases align to TRBD2. The CDR3 runs to 15 residues. Trimming removed 5 bases from V and 3 bases from J; junction bases left unmatched: 4. CDR1 ENHRY and CDR2 SYGVKD come from the germline V gene. CDR3 in DNA: TGTGCCATCAGTCTAGCGGGAGAGGGCTACAATGAGCAGTTCTTC. Residues: CAISLAGEGYNEQFF.

A few counts support this clone. The chain has TRBV7-2 and TRBJ2-5; 9 bases are a match to TRBD2. The germline CDR1 and CDR2 sequences are SGHTA and FQGNSA. The V gene end was trimmed by 5 bases and the J gene end by 5 bases; junction bases not matched to a gene: 9. The CDR3 has 15 residues. CDR3 amino acids: CASSLRGRALETQYF. CDR3 coding DNA: TGTGCCAGCAGCCTTCGCGGGAGGGCCCTCGAGACCCAGTACTTC.

The rearrangement joins TRBV28 to TRBJ2-7; 9 bases match TRBD2. The CDR3 is 16 amino acids. Germline CDR1 is MDHEN and CDR2 is SYDVKM. Trimming removed 3 bases from V and 0 bases from J; junction bases left unmatched: 6. The CDR3 sequence: CASSLWAGGDSYEQYF. CDR3 sequence (DNA): TGTGCCAGCAGTTTGTGGGCGGGAGGGGACTCCTACGAGCAGTACTTC.

The J gene is TRBJ1-2, the V gene TRBV25-1; D may be TRBD1 (6 bases). The CDR3 spans 12 residues. V was pared by 4 bases and J by 7 bases, with 10 bases between. Germline lookup yields CDR1 MGHDK and CDR2 SYGVNS. The CDR3 bases are TGTGCCAGCAGTGTGGGGGCGGCTGGCTACACCTTC. Translating it yields CASSVGAAGYTF.

The V call is TRBV20-1, the J call TRBJ2-5; 7 nucleotides line up with TRBD2. The closer fit of TRBJ2-7 to the DNA end suggests the J call may be wrong. The germline V gene encodes CDR1 DFQATT and CDR2 SNEGSKA (reference sequence). The CDR3 runs 11 residues. This CDR3 is CSAPSGNEQYF. For the CDR3, the DNA is TGCAGTGCCCCCAGCGGGAACGAGCAGTACTTC.

V usage is TRBV5-1 and J usage is TRBJ2-1, with D unclear. The length of the CDR3 is 15 residues. CDR1 and CDR2 (germline): SGHRS, YFSETQ. The V and J ends lost 1 base and 5 bases respectively, with 13 bases between them. CDR3 in DNA: TGCGCCAGCAGCTTGTACTACGCGAGTAACAATGAGCAGTTCTTC. Translation gives CASSLYYASNNEQFF.

The chain couples TRBV7-3 to TRBJ2-5; the match to TRBD2 covers 11 bases. Germline loops: CDR1 SGHTA, CDR2 FQGTGA. The V segment lost 2 bases and the J segment 5 bases; nucleotides outside the gene matches: 7. The CDR3 spans 16 residues. This chain's CDR3 is CASSLRLAGTGETQYF. CDR3 bases: TGTGCCAGCAGCTTACGACTAGCGGGAACGGGGGAGACCCAGTACTTC.

This clone is a singleton in its sample. The gene calls are TRBV19 and TRBJ1-5, with 9 bases aligning to TRBD1. Germline V gives CDR1 LNHDA, CDR2 SQIVND (reference sequence). With 8 bases clipped from V and 4 bases from J, the junction kept 6 bases outside the gene matches. The CDR3 loop spans 14 amino acids. CDR3 protein: CASWPGQGNQPQHF. The CDR3 nucleotides are TGTGCCAGTTGGCCGGGACAGGGAAATCAGCCCCAGCATTTT.

CDR3 in amino acids: CASSPNTGDYGYTF. The CDR3 coding sequence is TGTGCCAGCTCACCAAACACAGGGGACTATGGCTACACCTTC. V and J are TRBV18 and TRBJ1-2; 7 bases align to TRBD1. Germline CDR1 reads KGHSH; CDR2 reads LQKENI. J was trimmed by 3 bases and V by 2 bases; bases with no gene match: 3. CDR3 size: 14 residues.

The rearrangement joins TRBV7-2 to TRBJ2-7; 8 nucleotides align to TRBD2. This CDR3 is 14 amino acids long. J gave up 4 bases and V 4 bases, and 6 bases lay outside the gene matches. The germline V gene encodes CDR1 SGHTA and CDR2 FQGNSA. CDR3 nucleotide sequence: TGTGCCAGCAGCTCCATAGTAGCGGGGTACGAGCAGTACTTC. Protein sequence: CASSSIVAGYEQYF.

The genes are TRBV5-8 and TRBJ1-3, with D unclear. This CDR3 spans 16 amino acids. CDR1 is SGHTS and CDR2 is YDEGEE in the germline V gene. V lost 3 bases and J 4 bases, leaving 17 bases between the germline ends. CDR3 in DNA: TGTGCCAGCAGCTCTCAACCCGGAGGGCGAGGAAACACCATATATTTT. Translation: CASSSQPGGRGNTIYF. Full variable domain (outside the CDR3, taken from reference TRBV5-8 and TRBJ1-3): EAGVTQSPTHLIKTRGQQATLRCSPISGHTSVYWYQQALGLGLQFLLWYDEGEERNRGNFPPRFSGRQFPNYSSELNVNALELEDSALYLCASSSQPGGRGNTIYFGEGSWLTVV.

This chain connects TRBV18 to TRBJ2-1, with D possibly TRBD2 on 6 matching bases. CDR3 length: 14 residues. Germline V CDR1 and CDR2: KGHSH, LQKENI. V lost 3 bases and J 6 bases, leaving 12 bases between the germline ends. The CDR3 protein is CASSPGREFNEQFF. CDR3 coding DNA: TGTGCCAGCTCACCCGGGCGGGAATTCAATGAGCAGTTCTTC. Full variable domain (remainder filled in from reference TRBV18 and TRBJ2-1): NAGVMQNPRHLVRRRGQEARLRCSPMKGHSHVYWYRQLPEEGLKFMVYLQKENIIDESGMPKERFSAEFPKEGPSILRIQQVVRGDSAAYFCASSPGREFNEQFFGPGTRLTVL.

This CDR3 is CASSLDGRVFGNEQFF. The CDR3 DNA is TGCGCCAGCAGCTTGGACGGGAGGGTCTTCGGTAATGAGCAGTTCTTC. The rearrangement joins TRBV5-1 to TRBJ2-1, with 8 nucleotides matching TRBD2. The CDR3 is made up of 16 amino acids. Germline lookup yields CDR1 SGHRS and CDR2 YFSETQ. The V and J ends lost 0 bases and 7 bases, in that order; junction bases with no gene match: 9.

This sequence joins TRBV5-1 and TRBJ1-2; TRBD1 matches at 7 bases. The CDR3 sequence is 13 residues long. Per the germline V gene, CDR1 is SGHRS and CDR2 is YFSETQ. With V trimmed by 1 base and J by 10 bases, 7 bases remained unmatched. This chain's CDR3 is CASSLRTGVDYTF. CDR3 nucleotides: TGCGCCAGCAGCTTGCGGACAGGTGTTGACTACACCTTC.

This rearrangement joins TRBV11-1 to TRBJ1-4, with 8 bases that match TRBD1. Unmatched junction bases numbered 6, after V lost 3 bases and J lost 6 bases. In germline, CDR1 is SGHAT, CDR2 FQDESV (reference sequence). This CDR3 spans 15 amino acids. The CDR3 region is CASSFSRGRYEKLFF. The CDR3 DNA is TGTGCCAGCAGCTTCAGCAGGGGGCGGTATGAAAAACTGTTTTTT.

This chain connects TRBV5-1 to TRBJ2-5; 8 nucleotides align to TRBD1. CDR1 and CDR2 (germline): SGHRS, YFSETQ. Trimming removed 4 bases from V and 2 bases from J; junction bases left unmatched: 10. CDR3 length equals 16 residues. The CDR3 nucleotides read TGCGCCAGCAGCCTACTCAGGACAGGGAGTCAAGAGACCCAGTACTTC. This sequence encodes CASSLLRTGSQETQYF.

This chain connects TRBV4-1 to TRBJ2-1; 7 bases map to TRBD2. The ends lost 1 base at V and 4 bases at J; junction bases unmatched: 10. The germline gives CDR1 MGHRA, CDR2 YSYEKL. CDR3 length equals 17 residues. The CDR3 loop reads CASSQGIGTTMYNEQFF. CDR3 DNA: TGCGCCAGCAGCCAAGGAATTGGGACTACGATGTACAATGAGCAGTTCTTC.

V and J are TRBV7-8 and TRBJ2-3, with 9 bases identical to TRBD2. CDR1 is SGHVS and CDR2 is FQNEAQ in the germline V gene. The junction had 12 bases not matched to a gene; V was cut back by 5 bases and J by 3 bases. The CDR3 loop spans 17 amino acids. In DNA form, the CDR3 reads TGTGCCAGCAGCCCGGGCGCGGGGGGGCAGGGGACAGATACGCAGTATTTT. The encoded protein is CASSPGAGGQGTDTQYF.

This chain links TRBV29-1 with TRBJ2-1; 9 bases fit TRBD2. CDR1 is SQVTM and CDR2 is ANQGSEA in the germline V gene. This CDR3 is 17 amino acids long. The trim removed 1 base at V and 5 bases at J, leaving 12 bases unmatched. Here the CDR3 DNA reads TGCAGCGTTGAAGGGACGGCCGCCGGCGGGAGGGACAATGAGCAGTTCTTC. Protein sequence: CSVEGTAAGGRDNEQFF.

The rearrangement links TRBV5-1 to TRBJ2-7, with D possibly matching TRBD1 (6 bases). Germline CDR1 SGHRS, CDR2 YFSETQ. The V end lost 4 bases, the J end lost 0 bases, and 17 bases lay between the germline ends. The CDR3 contains 16 residues. Here the CDR3 reads CASSPLGQGNSYEQYF. CDR3 DNA sequence: TGCGCCAGCAGCCCTCTGGGACAAGGAAACTCCTACGAGCAGTACTTC.

The chain links TRBV6-6 to TRBJ1-3; D is unresolved. The V gene lost 10 bases and the J gene lost 2 bases, with 12 bases spanning the gap. CDR3 size: 13 residues. The V gene's germline CDR1 is MNHNY and CDR2 SVGAGI (reference sequence). This CDR3 reads CATSLNAGNTIYF. The CDR3 DNA reads as TGTGCCACTAGTCTTAATGCTGGAAACACCATATATTTT.

The chain links TRBV7-2 to TRBJ2-2, with 12 bases fitting TRBD2. The CDR3 sequence is 17 residues long. Germline CDR1 is SGHTA and CDR2 is FQGNSA. V gave up 1 base and J gave up 1 base; unmatched junction bases: 1. The CDR3 loop reads CASSLGGLAGNTGELFF. Written as DNA, the CDR3 is TGTGCCAGCAGCTTAGGGGGACTAGCGGGGAACACCGGGGAGCTGTTTTTT.

This clone was counted a few times. The chain joins TRBV15 to TRBJ2-3; 8 bases map to TRBD1. Germline CDR1 LNHNV, CDR2 YYDKDF (reference sequence). CDR3 length equals 13 residues. V lost 8 bases to trimming and J lost 1 base; unmatched junction nucleotides: 2. CDR3 protein: CATAQGGTDTQYF. DNA of the CDR3: TGTGCCACCGCACAGGGGGGCACAGATACGCAGTATTTT. The entire variable domain, with the rest obtained from reference TRBV15 and TRBJ2-3, is as follows: DAMVIQNPRYQVTQFGKPVTLSCSQTLNHNVMYWYQQKSSQAPKLLFHYYDKDFNNEADTPDNFQSRRPNTSFCFLDIRSPGLGDTAMYLCATAQGGTDTQYFGPGTRLTVL.

This rearrangement joins TRBV10-3 to TRBJ2-4; perhaps TRBD2 as D (5 bases). This CDR3 is built from 13 residues. The V gene lost 6 bases and the J gene lost 8 bases, with 14 bases spanning the gap. Germline V gene lookup returns CDR1 ENHRY and CDR2 SYGVKD. CDR3 sequence reads: CAIRGDSWDIQYF. Written as DNA, the CDR3 is TGTGCCATCAGGGGAGATTCGTGGGACATTCAGTACTTC.

The chain has TRBV6-4 and TRBJ1-1; 8 nucleotides agree with TRBD1. Losses at the gene ends were 2 bases for V and 4 bases for J; bases not matched to a gene: 3. This CDR3 region has 14 residues. Germline V gene data show CDR1 as MRHNA and CDR2 as SNTAGT. The CDR3 here is CASSDTDRATEAFF. CDR3 nucleotides: TGTGCCAGCAGTGACACGGACAGGGCCACTGAAGCTTTCTTT.

This chain connects TRBV6-1 to TRBJ2-4, with a weak D call TRBD1 (5 bases). Trimming pared 5 bases from V and 0 bases from J, leaving 11 bases between. Germline V CDR1 and CDR2: MNHNS, SASEGT. The CDR3 covers 15 residues. The CDR3 DNA reads TGTGCCAGCAGTTCTACAGGCCTAGCCAAAAACATTCAGTACTTC. This gives the protein CASSSTGLAKNIQYF.

The gene calls are TRBV5-1 and TRBJ2-1; D is possibly TRBD2 (5 bases). Germline CDR1 reads SGHRS; CDR2 reads YFSETQ. The V end lost 0 bases, the J end lost 11 bases, and 15 bases lay between the germline ends. The CDR3 totals 14 residues. The CDR3 is CASSLAELRGQQFF. The CDR3 DNA sequence: TGCGCCAGCAGCTTGGCCGAGTTACGCGGGCAGCAGTTCTTC.

The chain couples TRBV9 to TRBJ2-3; 14 nucleotides line up with TRBD2. Germline-derived CDR1 and CDR2 are SGDLS and YYNGEE. CDR3 size: 17 residues. V dropped 3 bases and J dropped 2; count of bases not matched to a gene: 5. Here the CDR3 DNA reads TGTGCCAGCAGCGCCGGACTAGCGGGAGGATTCACAGATACGCAGTATTTT. Protein sequence: CASSAGLAGGFTDTQYF. Full variable domain (missing parts from reference TRBV9 and TRBJ2-3): DSGVTQTPKHLITATGQRVTLRCSPRSGDLSVYWYQQSLDQGLQFLIQYYNGEERAKGNILERFSAQQFPDLHSELNLSSLELGDSALYFCASSAGLAGGFTDTQYFGPGTRLTVL.